This is a list of T cell receptor beta chains from one sample in a study of brain metastases from non-small cell lung cancer. Sequencing was performed with immunoSEQ multiplex PCR; in TCRdb, only in-frame clones are kept and a portion is missing. The table records some 2,000 clones, 85% of them present only once. The sample consisted of tumor-adjacent normal tissue. The receptors were gathered from a donor older than 35 with non-small cell lung cancer. The CDR3 runs from the conserved cysteine through the conserved F or W. Each record gives: D gene, clone size, J gene, V gene, CDR3 protein, CDR3 DNA. A D gene is named only where the DNA matches it firmly. The size entry is marked missing in some rows and otherwise reads once, few, many or a size class.

d_call: NA; clone_size: NA; j_call: TRBJ1-2; v_call: TRBV6-1; cdr3_aa: CASGEGFSGYTF; cdr3_nt: TGTGCCAGCGGTGAGGGGTTCTCTGGCTACACCTTC
d_call: NA; clone_size: NA; j_call: TRBJ2-7; v_call: TRBV20-1; cdr3_aa: CSASGPGNGYEQYF; cdr3_nt: TGCAGTGCTAGTGGGCCGGGAAACGGGTACGAGCAGTACTTC
d_call: NA; clone_size: NA; j_call: TRBJ2-1; v_call: TRBV7-3; cdr3_aa: CASSLAGTPRRNEQFF; cdr3_nt: TGTGCCAGCAGCTTGGCCGGGACACCTCGGCGCAATGAGCAGTTCTTC
d_call: TRBD1; clone_size: NA; j_call: TRBJ1-5; v_call: TRBV19; cdr3_aa: CASSIRDRTKGQPQHF; cdr3_nt: TGTGCCAGTAGTATCCGGGACAGGACTAAGGGCCAGCCCCAGCATTTT
d_call: NA; clone_size: NA; j_call: TRBJ1-6; v_call: TRBV27; cdr3_aa: CASTQVGYNSPLHF; cdr3_nt: TGTGCCAGCACTCAAGTCGGCTATAATTCACCCCTCCACTTT
d_call: TRBD1; clone_size: NA; j_call: TRBJ1-3; v_call: TRBV3-1/TRBV3-2; cdr3_aa: CASSQGDRGLQGNTIYF; cdr3_nt: TGTGCCAGCAGCCAGGGGGACAGGGGCCTTCAGGGAAACACCATATATTTT
d_call: NA; clone_size: NA; j_call: TRBJ1-3; v_call: TRBV5-5; cdr3_aa: CASSIHRVTASGNTIYF; cdr3_nt: TGTGCCAGCAGCATCCACAGGGTGACGGCCTCTGGAAACACCATATATTTT
d_call: NA; clone_size: NA; j_call: TRBJ1-2; v_call: TRBV6-1; cdr3_aa: CASSEGGVYGYTF; cdr3_nt: TGTGCCAGCAGTGAAGGGGGGGTCTATGGCTACACCTTC
d_call: NA; clone_size: NA; j_call: TRBJ1-5; v_call: TRBV6-2/TRBV6-3; cdr3_aa: CASSLLDQQPQHF; cdr3_nt: TGTGCCAGCAGTCTCTTAGATCAGCAGCCCCAGCATTTT
d_call: NA; clone_size: NA; j_call: TRBJ2-1; v_call: TRBV21-1; cdr3_aa: CASADVGSYNEQFF; cdr3_nt: TGTGCCAGCGCCGACGTAGGGTCCTACAATGAGCAGTTCTTC
d_call: NA; clone_size: NA; j_call: TRBJ2-1; v_call: TRBV7-8; cdr3_aa: CASSLIKIGAYNEQFF; cdr3_nt: TGTGCCAGCAGCTTAATAAAGATAGGGGCCTACAATGAGCAGTTCTTC
d_call: TRBD1; clone_size: NA; j_call: TRBJ2-3; v_call: TRBV19; cdr3_aa: CASSMDRASTDTQYF; cdr3_nt: TGTGCCAGTAGTATGGACAGGGCCAGCACAGATACACAGTATTTT
d_call: TRBD2; clone_size: NA; j_call: TRBJ2-1; v_call: TRBV24-1; cdr3_aa: CATSDPQPGLAGYNEQFF; cdr3_nt: TGTGCCACCAGTGATCCACAACCGGGACTAGCGGGTTACAATGAGCAGTTCTTC
d_call: NA; clone_size: NA; j_call: TRBJ1-5; v_call: TRBV19; cdr3_aa: CASSIDLGRDQPQHF; cdr3_nt: TGTGCCAGTAGTATAGATCTGGGCAGGGACCAGCCCCAGCATTTT
d_call: TRBD2; clone_size: NA; j_call: TRBJ2-2; v_call: TRBV10-2; cdr3_aa: CASSEASGGSGELFF; cdr3_nt: TGCGCCAGCAGTGAAGCTAGCGGGGGCTCCGGGGAGCTGTTTTTT
d_call: NA; clone_size: NA; j_call: TRBJ2-1; v_call: TRBV24-1; cdr3_aa: CATSDASPGRLNNEQFF; cdr3_nt: TGTGCCACCAGTGACGCAAGTCCGGGACGGCTCAACAATGAGCAGTTCTTC
d_call: NA; clone_size: once; j_call: TRBJ1-4; v_call: TRBV7-8; cdr3_aa: CASSRDRREKLFF; cdr3_nt: TGTGCCAGCAGCCGGGACCGGCGGGAAAAACTGTTTTTT
d_call: NA; clone_size: NA; j_call: TRBJ2-3; v_call: TRBV4-2; cdr3_aa: CASSPTGIATDTQYF; cdr3_nt: TGTGCCAGCAGCCCGACCGGAATAGCCACAGATACGCAGTATTTT
d_call: NA; clone_size: NA; j_call: TRBJ2-7; v_call: TRBV2; cdr3_aa: CASSDQVGYEQYF; cdr3_nt: TGTGCCAGCAGTGATCAGGTTGGGTACGAGCAGTACTTC
d_call: TRBD2; clone_size: NA; j_call: TRBJ2-3; v_call: TRBV10-3; cdr3_aa: CAIRQAGGPGDTQYF; cdr3_nt: TGTGCCATCAGGCAAGCGGGGGGCCCGGGAGATACGCAGTATTTT
d_call: NA; clone_size: NA; j_call: TRBJ1-2; v_call: TRBV29-1; cdr3_aa: CSVEDLSYGYTF; cdr3_nt: TGCAGCGTTGAAGATCTATCCTATGGCTACACCTTC
d_call: TRBD2; clone_size: once; j_call: TRBJ2-1; v_call: TRBV28; cdr3_aa: CASSLSRLAVNNEQFF; cdr3_nt: TGTGCCAGCAGTTTAAGTAGACTAGCGGTCAACAATGAGCAGTTCTTC
d_call: NA; clone_size: NA; j_call: TRBJ1-4; v_call: TRBV2; cdr3_aa: CASSRTARNEKLFF; cdr3_nt: TGTGCCAGCAGTCGGACAGCGAGAAATGAAAAACTGTTTTTT
d_call: NA; clone_size: NA; j_call: TRBJ1-2; v_call: TRBV9; cdr3_aa: CASSASGEGYGYTF; cdr3_nt: TGTGCCAGCAGCGCCTCCGGGGAAGGTTATGGCTACACCTTC
d_call: NA; clone_size: large; j_call: TRBJ2-1; v_call: TRBV2; cdr3_aa: CASTSQVGNEQFF; cdr3_nt: TGTGCCAGCACGAGCCAAGTGGGGAATGAGCAGTTCTTC
d_call: TRBD1; clone_size: NA; j_call: TRBJ2-1; v_call: TRBV5-1; cdr3_aa: CASSLGQGVWYNEQFF; cdr3_nt: TGCGCCAGCAGCTTGGGACAGGGGGTTTGGTACAATGAGCAGTTCTTC
d_call: NA; clone_size: NA; j_call: TRBJ1-4; v_call: TRBV10-2; cdr3_aa: CASSVREGAGKLFF; cdr3_nt: TGCGCCAGCAGTGTGAGGGAAGGGGCTGGGAAACTGTTTTTT